This is a list of T cell receptor beta chains from one sample in a study of blood T cell repertoires in COVID-19. The table came from immunoSEQ multiplex PCR; TCRdb's copy has only in-frame clones and leaves some out. The sample has around 300,000 clones, about nine tenths seen once. Material for sequencing was peripheral blood. These receptors originate from a man between 50 and 59 years old with acute or convalescent COVID-19. Both conserved end residues are part of each CDR3. The D gene is left open where the match is weak. Size tells how often a clone was seen (once, few, many) or the class of an expanded clone, and some rows leave it out.

>TRBJ1-4|.|TRBV5-6|.
TGTGCCAGCAGACGCATCGATGGGGGGGATGAAAAACTGTTTTTT
CASRRIDGGDEKLFF
>TRBJ2-7|.|TRBV10-1|.
TGCGCCAGCAACCGGGAAATTCAGGACGAGCAGTACTTC
CASNREIQDEQYF
>TRBJ1-1|.|TRBV7-9|.
TGTGCCAGCAGCTCCCAACAGGGAACTGAAGCTTTCTTT
CASSSQQGTEAFF
>TRBJ1-2|TRBD1|TRBV2|.
TGTGCCAGCCGACAGGGTATGTATGGCTACACCTTC
CASRQGMYGYTF
>TRBJ1-1|.|TRBV4-1|once
TGCGCCAGCAGCCAAGAACCCCAGGGATGGGTCAGGAACACTGAAGCTTTCTTT
CASSQEPQGWVRNTEAFF
>TRBJ1-5|.|TRBV6-6|.
TGTGCCAGCATCCCCGGGGGGGGAGGAGGCAATCAGCCCCAGCATTTT
CASIPGGGGGNQPQHF
>TRBJ2-3|TRBD2|TRBV2|once
TGTGCCAGCAGCCGACTAGCGGGGGGCTCAGATACGCAGTATTTT
CASSRLAGGSDTQYF
>TRBJ1-3|TRBD1|TRBV5-4|.
TGTGCCAGCAGCGGGACAGGGTCTGGAAACACCATATATTTT
CASSGTGSGNTIYF
>TRBJ1-1|TRBD1|TRBV30|.
TGTGCCTGGAAATTCAGCGGGACAGGGGTGGTCACTGAAGCTTTCTTT
CAWKFSGTGVVTEAFF
>TRBJ1-1|.|TRBV5-1|few
TGCGCCAGCAGCCCCGAAACAGGGGAAGCTTTCTTT
CASSPETGEAFF
>TRBJ2-5|.|TRBV3-1/TRBV3-2|.
TGTGCCAGCAGCCAAGCACATGGAGGGGAGACCCAGTACTTC
CASSQAHGGETQYF
>TRBJ1-5|TRBD1|TRBV6-6|.
TGTGCCAGCCCTCGGCCTGGGACAGCTCCAAATCAGCCCCAGCATTTT
CASPRPGTAPNQPQHF
>TRBJ1-6|TRBD1|TRBV7-9|.
TGTGCCAGCAGCTTCTTACAGGGGACACCCCTCCACTTT
CASSFLQGTPLHF
>TRBJ1-5|.|TRBV29-1|.
TGCAGCGTTGGCTTAGGAGTCAATCAGCCCCAGCATTTT
CSVGLGVNQPQHF
>TRBJ2-7|.|TRBV6-5|.
TGTGCCAGCATTCCAGGTTGGGCTAGCGACGAGCAGTACTTC
CASIPGWASDEQYF
>TRBJ1-5|.|TRBV5-1|few
TGCGCCAGCAGCGCGGAGGGGGGGGCGAGCCAGCCCCAGCATTTT
CASSAEGGASQPQHF
>TRBJ1-2|.|TRBV13|once
TGTGCCAGCAGGAAGGGGGGGTACTATGGCTACACCTTC
CASRKGGYYGYTF
>TRBJ1-1|.|TRBV6-4|.
TGTGCCAGCAGTCTGACAGAGTCGAACACTGAAGCTTTCTTT
CASSLTESNTEAFF
>TRBJ1-3|TRBD1|TRBV6-5|.
TGTGCCAGCAGCTGGACAGGTGCTGGAAACACCATATATTTT
CASSWTGAGNTIYF
>TRBJ1-3|.|TRBV5-5|.
TGTGCCAGCACGGTCTCGGGGCAGGGGGGAAACACCATATATTTT
CASTVSGQGGNTIYF
>TRBJ1-1|TRBD1|TRBV11-2|.
TGTGCCAGCAGGTCCCCGGGACAGGCTCTTACTGAAGCTTTCTTT
CASRSPGQALTEAFF
>TRBJ1-2|.|TRBV7-9|.
TGTGCCAGGACACCGCTTACTGGCTACACCTTC
CARTPLTGYTF
>TRBJ2-3|.|TRBV28|few
TGTGCCAGCAGTTTAATATTGAGCAAGGACATCACAGATACGCAGTATTTT
CASSLILSKDITDTQYF
>TRBJ2-5|TRBD2|TRBV7-7|once
TGTGCTAGCAGCTTAGCCTCGGGACTATCGGAGACCCAGTACTTC
CASSLASGLSETQYF
>TRBJ2-7|TRBD1|TRBV2|.
TGTGCCAGCAGTGAAGCCTCAGGGGGCGGTTACGAGCAGTACTTC
CASSEASGGGYEQYF
>TRBJ1-5|.|TRBV5-6|.
TGTGCCAGCAGCTTGGGCCCAGGTAAGCCCCAGCATTTT
CASSLGPGKPQHF
>TRBJ1-4|TRBD1|TRBV6-6|.
TGTGCCAGCAGTGGGACAGGGGGTGCACTTAATGAAAAACTGTTTTTT
CASSGTGGALNEKLFF
>TRBJ2-3|TRBD2|TRBV11-2|.
TGTGCCAGCGTTCGACTAGCGGGGTCGGTAGATACGCAGTATTTT
CASVRLAGSVDTQYF
>TRBJ1-1|TRBD1|TRBV19|once
TGTGCCAGTAGTATCGACAGGGAGGCTGAAGCTTTCTTT
CASSIDREAEAFF
>TRBJ2-7|.|TRBV4-2|.
TGTGCCAGCAGCCAACAGGGGTTCGAGCAGTACTTC
CASSQQGFEQYF
>TRBJ2-1|.|TRBV7-2|once
TGTGCCAGCAGCCTAAACGGGATTTACAATGAGCAGTTCTTC
CASSLNGIYNEQFF
>TRBJ2-3|.|TRBV6-5|.
TGTGCCAGCAGTTTGGACGGGCGAGGGAGAAGTACGCAGTATTTT
CASSLDGRGRSTQYF
>TRBJ1-1|.|TRBV2|.
TGTGCCAGCAGCCCCGACAGCAACACTGAAGCTTTCTTT
CASSPDSNTEAFF
>TRBJ2-5|.|TRBV19|.
TGTGCCAGTAGTATTGGCAGGAGGATGCAAGAGACCCAGTACTTC
CASSIGRRMQETQYF
>TRBJ1-1|TRBD1|TRBV18|.
TGTGCCAGCTTAATGACAGGGGTGAACACTGAAGCTTTCTTT
CASLMTGVNTEAFF